The clone carrying this TCR beta chain appeared once. The PCR was carried out with 60 Vbeta primers and 13 Jbeta primers. Some clones are missing from TCRdb's copy, which holds only in-frame ones; the method was immunoSEQ multiplex PCR. The profile shows about 110,000 clones, about 80% of them singletons. V was clipped by 1 base and J by 4 bases; unmatched bases: 7. Germline assignment: CDR1 SGHNT and CDR2 YYREEE (reference sequence). This CDR3 has 16 residues. This specimen belongs to a study of cytomegalovirus exposure and HLA in healthy donors. This TCR was sampled from a woman aged 50 to 60 in good health and CMV-seropositive. The chain joins TRBV5-4 to TRBJ1-2; 10 bases agree with TRBD1. Sequenced sample: PBMCs. The CDR3 is CASSLPGTGVGYGYTF. The CDR3 bases are TGTGCCAGCAGCTTGCCCGGGACAGGGGTTGGCTATGGCTACACCTTC.